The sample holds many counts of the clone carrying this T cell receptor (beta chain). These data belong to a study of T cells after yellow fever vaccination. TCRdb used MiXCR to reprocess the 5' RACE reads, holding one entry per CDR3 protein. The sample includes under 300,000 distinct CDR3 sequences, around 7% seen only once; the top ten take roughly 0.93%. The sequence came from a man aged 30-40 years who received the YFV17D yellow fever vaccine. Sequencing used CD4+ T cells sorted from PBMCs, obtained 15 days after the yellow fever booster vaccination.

CDR3 nucleotide sequence: TGTGCCAGCAGCTTAAGAGTGGCTGGAGGGGCCCACGAGCAGTACTTC. Amino acid sequence: CASSLRVAGGAHEQYF. The V call is TRBV7-3, the J call TRBJ2-7, with D possibly matching TRBD2 (6 bases). The CDR3 loop spans 16 amino acids. The V and J ends lost 1 base and 5 bases respectively, with 18 bases between them. In germline, CDR1 is SGHTA, CDR2 FQGTGA. Variable domain in full (rest from reference TRBV7-3 and TRBJ2-7): GAGVSQTPSNKVTEKGKYVELRCDPISGHTALYWYRQSLGQGPEFLIYFQGTGAADDSGLPNDRFFAVRPEGSVSTLKIQRTERGDSAVYLCASSLRVAGGAHEQYFGPGTRLTVT.